The 16 T cell receptor beta chains below all came from one sample that was sequenced in a study of response to subunit inactivated influenza vaccine. TCRdb ran MiXCR on the RT-PCR reads and lists one entry per CDR3 protein. The data show roughly 760,000 distinct CDR3 sequences, approximately 21% seen once. The sequences come from PBMCs from blood, collected 4 to 6 days after vaccination. These receptors were obtained from a man aged 50-59 years who received an inactivated influenza vaccine.

This clonotype appeared a few times. The chain recombines TRBV20-1 with TRBJ2-7; no clear D gene. V was trimmed by 0 bases and J by 2 bases, leaving 14 bases between them. Germline CDR1 reads DFQATT; CDR2 reads SNEGSKA (reference sequence). This CDR3 has 15 amino acids. The CDR3 region is CSARDREGNPYEQYF. CDR3 bases: TGCAGTGCTAGAGATCGTGAAGGCAACCCCTACGAGCAGTACTTC.

The chain couples TRBV3-1 to TRBJ2-1; D is perhaps TRBD2 (6 bases). The V end lost 1 base, the J end lost 0 bases, and 7 bases lay between the germline ends. This CDR3 spans 15 amino acids. Per germline, CDR1 LGHDT and CDR2 YNNKEL (reference sequence). DNA for the CDR3: TGTGCCAGCAGCCAAGGGGACTTCTCCTACAATGAGCAGTTCTTC. As protein: CASSQGDFSYNEQFF.

V and J are TRBV7-7 and TRBJ2-1; D is uncertain. This CDR3 is 16 amino acids long. Germline assignment: CDR1 SSHAT and CDR2 FNYEAQ (reference sequence). Trimming took 0 bases from V and 9 from J, leaving 18 bases between them. The CDR3 loop reads CASSLAPSGGFGEQFF. DNA of the CDR3: TGTGCCAGCAGCTTAGCCCCCTCTGGCGGTTTCGGTGAGCAGTTCTTC.

The rearrangement uses TRBV15 and TRBJ1-3; no reliable D call. The V end lost 1 base, the J end lost 0 bases, and 7 bases lay between the germline ends. The CDR3 contains 15 residues. The V gene's germline CDR1 is LNHNV and CDR2 YYDKDF (reference sequence). The CDR3 region has the DNA TGTGCCACCAGCAGAGCAACGAGCTCTGGAAACACCATATATTTT. This gives the protein CATSRATSSGNTIYF.

This clonotype was recorded a few times. The rearrangement uses TRBV12-3 or TRBV12-4 and TRBJ2-7; 7 bases are shared with TRBD1. The CDR3 covers 13 residues. The V gene end was trimmed by 6 bases and the J gene end by 4 bases; junction bases not matched to a gene: 6. This chain's CDR3 is CASSPTGVYEQYF. The CDR3 DNA reads TGTGCCAGCAGCCCCACAGGGGTTTACGAGCAGTACTTC.

The rearrangement links TRBV5-1 to TRBJ2-7; TRBD1 matches at 7 bases. The junction had 5 bases not matched to a gene; V was cut back by 5 bases and J by 0 bases. The CDR3 consists of 14 residues. Germline CDR1 reads SGHRS; CDR2 reads YFSETQ. CDR3 sequence: CASSRQGDSYEQYF. As DNA, the CDR3 is TGCGCCAGCAGTCGGCAGGGGGACTCCTACGAGCAGTACTTC.

The chain combines TRBV5-1 with TRBJ2-1; 13 bases fit TRBD2. The trim removed 0 bases at V and 7 bases at J, leaving 7 bases unmatched. Germline CDR1 is SGHRS and CDR2 is YFSETQ. The CDR3 length is 17 residues. Here the CDR3 DNA reads TGCGCCAGCAGCTTGGAACTAGCGGGAGGGCCGGCGAATGAGCAGTTCTTC. It translates to CASSLELAGGPANEQFF.

The V gene is TRBV5-6, the J gene TRBJ2-5; 15 nucleotides match TRBD2. The trim removed 3 bases at V and 7 bases at J, leaving 10 bases unmatched. CDR3 length: 17 residues. Germline V lookup: CDR1 SGHDT, CDR2 YYEEEE. The CDR3 DNA is TGTGCCAGCAGCTGGGGACTAGCGGGAGGAGGGTTGGTGACCCAGTACTTC. Protein: CASSWGLAGGGLVTQYF.

The chain couples TRBV6-5 to TRBJ1-1; D might be TRBD1 (5 bases). Germline V gives CDR1 MNHEY, CDR2 SVGAGI. V shed 4 bases and J shed 5 bases, with 14 bases lying between them. The CDR3 consists of 14 residues. CDR3 sequence reads: CASSSQGRQTEAFF. In nucleotides, the CDR3 is TGTGCCAGCAGTTCCCAGGGTAGACAGACTGAAGCTTTCTTT.

This clonotype was found a few times. Here the CDR3 DNA reads TGTGCCAGCAGTTTCTCGAGGGGCAACGAGCAGTACTTC. Translated: CASSFSRGNEQYF. The chain couples TRBV27 to TRBJ2-7; D is perhaps TRBD1 or TRBD2 (5 bases each). Germline-derived CDR1 and CDR2 are MNHEY and SMNVEV (reference sequence). Trimming cost V 3 bases and J 5 bases, with 11 bases left between them. This CDR3 spans 13 amino acids.

The rearrangement joins TRBV4-3 to TRBJ2-6; 8 positions match TRBD2. CDR1 is LGHNA, CDR2 YSLEER, per germline. J lost 0 bases, V lost 0 bases, and 7 bases had no gene match. This CDR3 has 19 residues. The CDR3 bases are TGCGCCAGCAGCCAAGATGGAGCGGGGGCCTTCTCTGGGGCCAACGTCCTGACTTTC. Its protein is CASSQDGAGAFSGANVLTF.

V gene TRBV18 combines with J gene TRBJ2-1; D is ambiguous. The V and J ends lost 4 bases and 9 bases respectively, with 10 bases between them. CDR1 is KGHSH and CDR2 is LQKENI in the germline V gene. The CDR3 covers 12 residues. CDR3: CASSLDLFEQFF. CDR3 in DNA: TGTGCCAGCTCACTGGACCTCTTTGAGCAGTTCTTC.

This clonotype was detected a few times. This chain connects TRBV6-5 to TRBJ2-1, with TRBD1 as a possible D gene (5 bases). CDR1 and CDR2 from the germline V gene are MNHEY and SVGAGI. Between the trimmed V and J ends, which lost 4 bases and 6 bases, there was a span of 10 bases. This CDR3 is 13 amino acids long. This CDR3 reads CASSFRETNEQFF. The CDR3, as DNA: TGTGCCAGCAGTTTCAGGGAAACCAATGAGCAGTTCTTC.

This chain joins TRBV4-1 and TRBJ2-7; D is ambiguous. The germline V and J ends were trimmed by 2 bases and 2 bases, with 7 bases remaining between them. Per the germline V gene, CDR1 is MGHRA and CDR2 is YSYEKL. The CDR3 consists of 13 residues. This chain's CDR3 is CASSQTATYEQYF. The CDR3 nucleotides read TGCGCCAGCAGCCAAACCGCCACCTACGAGCAGTACTTC.

This rearrangement joins TRBV9 to TRBJ2-1; D may be TRBD1 or TRBD2 (6 bases each). This CDR3 has 19 residues. Looked up from germline, CDR1 is SGDLS and CDR2 is YYNGEE. With 4 bases removed from V and 4 bases from J, the gap between germline ends came to 27 bases. The chain's CDR3 is CASSLPRTERVDSYNEQFF. In DNA, the CDR3 is TGTGCCAGCAGCCTCCCGCGGACGGAGCGGGTGGACAGTTACAATGAGCAGTTCTTC.

This clonotype was seen a few times. The V and J genes are TRBV6-1 and TRBJ2-2, with TRBD1 identical over 8 bases. V dropped 7 bases and J dropped 6; count of bases not matched to a gene: 13. CDR3 length: 16 amino acids. The germline gives CDR1 MNHNS, CDR2 SASEGT. The CDR3 coding sequence is TGTGCCAGCATTGGTAATGGACAGGGTAGCGCCGGGGAGCTGTTTTTT. Its translation is CASIGNGQGSAGELFF.